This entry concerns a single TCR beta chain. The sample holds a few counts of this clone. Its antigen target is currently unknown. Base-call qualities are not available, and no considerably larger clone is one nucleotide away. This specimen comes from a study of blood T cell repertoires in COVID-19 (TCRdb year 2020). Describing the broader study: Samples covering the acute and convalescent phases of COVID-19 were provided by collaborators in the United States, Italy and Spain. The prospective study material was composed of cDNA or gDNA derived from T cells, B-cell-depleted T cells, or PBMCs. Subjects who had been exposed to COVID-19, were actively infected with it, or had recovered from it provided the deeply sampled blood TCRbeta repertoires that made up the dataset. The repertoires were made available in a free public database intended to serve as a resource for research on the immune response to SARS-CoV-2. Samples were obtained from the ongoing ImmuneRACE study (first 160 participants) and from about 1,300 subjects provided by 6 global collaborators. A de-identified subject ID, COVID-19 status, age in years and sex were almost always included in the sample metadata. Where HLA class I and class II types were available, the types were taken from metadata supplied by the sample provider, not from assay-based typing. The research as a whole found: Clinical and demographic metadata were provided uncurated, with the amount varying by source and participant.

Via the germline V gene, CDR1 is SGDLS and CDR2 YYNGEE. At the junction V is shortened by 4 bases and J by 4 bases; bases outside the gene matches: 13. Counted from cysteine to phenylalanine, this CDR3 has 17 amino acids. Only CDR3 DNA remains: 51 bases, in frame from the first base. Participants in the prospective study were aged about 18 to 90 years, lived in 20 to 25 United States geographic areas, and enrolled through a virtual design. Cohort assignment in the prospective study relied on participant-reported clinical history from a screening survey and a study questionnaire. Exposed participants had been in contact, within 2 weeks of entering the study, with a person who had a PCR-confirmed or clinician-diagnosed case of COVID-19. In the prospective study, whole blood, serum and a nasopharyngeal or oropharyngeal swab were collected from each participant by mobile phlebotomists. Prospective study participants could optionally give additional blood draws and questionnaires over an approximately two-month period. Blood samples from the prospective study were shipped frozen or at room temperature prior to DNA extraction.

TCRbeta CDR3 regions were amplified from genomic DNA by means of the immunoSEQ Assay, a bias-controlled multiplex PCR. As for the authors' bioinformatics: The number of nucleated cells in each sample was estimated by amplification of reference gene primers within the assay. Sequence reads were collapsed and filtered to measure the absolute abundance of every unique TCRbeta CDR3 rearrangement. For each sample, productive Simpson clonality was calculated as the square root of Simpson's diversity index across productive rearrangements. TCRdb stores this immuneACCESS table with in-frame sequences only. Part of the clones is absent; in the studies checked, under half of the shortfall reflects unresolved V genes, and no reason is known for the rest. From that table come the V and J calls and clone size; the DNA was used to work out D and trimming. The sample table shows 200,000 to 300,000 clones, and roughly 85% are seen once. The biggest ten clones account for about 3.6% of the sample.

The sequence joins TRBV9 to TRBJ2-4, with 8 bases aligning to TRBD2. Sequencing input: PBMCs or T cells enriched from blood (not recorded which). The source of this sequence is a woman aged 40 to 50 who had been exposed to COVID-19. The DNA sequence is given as TGTGCCAGCAGCCCTCGAGGGAGTAGCGGGGATAAAAACATTCAGTACTTC. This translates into CASSPRGSSGDKNIQYF.